This TCR beta chain was profiled in a study of cytomegalovirus exposure and HLA in healthy donors. The PCR used 60 Vbeta and 13 Jbeta primers. Profiling relied on immunoSEQ multiplex PCR, and the TCRdb table lists in-frame clones only, not all of them. The sample lists over 100,000 clones; just under 70% were seen once. The sequenced sample consisted of PBMCs. The TCR was taken from a man aged 25-45 years in good health and CMV-seropositive.

In DNA form, the CDR3 reads TGTGCCAGCAGTGCCCACAGCTATGGCTACACCTTC. It specifies CASSAHSYGYTF. This chain links TRBV25-1 with TRBJ1-2; D remains unclear. Trimming took 4 bases from V and 4 from J, leaving 7 bases between them. Germline V gene lookup returns CDR1 MGHDK and CDR2 SYGVNS. The CDR3 runs 12 residues.